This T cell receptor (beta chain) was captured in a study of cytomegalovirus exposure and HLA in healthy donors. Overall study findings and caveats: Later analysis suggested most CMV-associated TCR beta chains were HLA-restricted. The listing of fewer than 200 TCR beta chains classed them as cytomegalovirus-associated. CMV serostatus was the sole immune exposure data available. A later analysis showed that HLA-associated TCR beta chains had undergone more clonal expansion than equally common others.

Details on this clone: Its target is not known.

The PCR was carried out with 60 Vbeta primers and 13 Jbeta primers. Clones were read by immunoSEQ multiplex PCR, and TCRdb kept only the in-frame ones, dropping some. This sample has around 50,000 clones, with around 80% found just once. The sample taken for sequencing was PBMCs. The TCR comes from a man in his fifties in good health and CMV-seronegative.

The CDR3 spells CASRTSGNTDTQYF. The CDR3 DNA sequence: TGTGCCAGCCGGACTAGCGGGAACACAGATACGCAGTATTTT. The rearrangement links TRBV27 to TRBJ2-3, with TRBD2 matching 12 bases. The V and J ends lost 8 bases and 2 bases, in that order; junction bases with no gene match: 2. There are 14 residues in the CDR3. Germline V CDR1 and CDR2: MNHEY, SMNVEV (reference sequence).